This passage covers 8 T cell receptor beta chains from one sample sequenced in a study of metastatic and nonmetastatic thyroid tumors. TCRdb re-clonotyped the PCR reads via MiXCR. This table holds more than 20,000 clones, roughly 22% found once. Patients underwent thyroid surgery, and none had received any treatment before it. Sequencing used tumor tissue. The receptors were sampled from a female donor with papillary thyroid cancer or a benign thyroid nodule (not recorded which). Some clones in this sample may be carry-over from other donors' samples.

The sample holds many counts of this clone. V and J are TRBV5-1 and TRBJ2-3; 13 bases align to TRBD2. V lost 2 bases to trimming and J lost 4 bases; unmatched junction nucleotides: 1. Germline loops: CDR1 SGHRS, CDR2 YFSETQ. CDR3 length: 15 residues. The CDR3 DNA follows: TGCGCCAGCAGCTTTGGACTAGCGGGAGCAGATACGCAGTATTTT. It codes for CASSFGLAGADTQYF.

This clone was detected ten times or more. The genes are TRBV27 and TRBJ2-7; D is perhaps TRBD1 or TRBD2 (7 bases each). The length of the CDR3 is 15 residues. The germline gives CDR1 MNHEY, CDR2 SMNVEV (reference sequence). V gave up 6 bases and J gave up 6 bases, with 21 bases separating them. As DNA, the CDR3 is TGTGCCAGCAGCCGAGCGGCAGGGGGGGGGGGCGAGCAGTACTTC. Its protein is CASSRAAGGGGEQYF.

This clone occurred many times. The chain combines TRBV12-3 or TRBV12-4 with TRBJ2-3; unclear D gene. V lost 5 bases to trimming and J lost 2 bases, with 5 bases between them. The CDR3 consists of 12 residues. CDR3 protein: CASSQYTDTQYF. As DNA, the CDR3 is TGTGCCAGCAGTCAATACACAGATACGCAGTATTTT.

In the case of this clone: This sequence may be a read error, since a much larger clone differs from it by one base. The V gene is TRBV20-1, the J gene TRBJ1-1; D unresolved. There are 12 residues in the CDR3. In germline, CDR1 is DFQATT, CDR2 SNEGSKA (reference sequence). V lost 5 bases and J 4 bases, leaving 11 bases between the germline ends. As DNA, the CDR3 is TGCAGTGCTGTCAGCTCGAGCACTGAAGCTTTCTTT. Its protein is CSAVSSSTEAFF.

The chain couples TRBV11-2 to TRBJ2-2; no firm D call. Between the trimmed V and J ends, which lost 4 bases and 4 bases, there was a span of 25 bases. CDR1 SGHAT and CDR2 FQNNGV come from the germline V gene. The length of the CDR3 is 19 residues. The CDR3 DNA follows: TGTGCCAGCAGCTGGGGTTGGGCAGGTAGAGGCTCCCGCACCGGGGAGCTGTTTTTT. Amino acid sequence: CASSWGWAGRGSRTGELFF.

This clone was seen repeatedly, ten times or more. A much larger clone lies one base from this, so it may be a read error. This chain links TRBV11-2 with TRBJ2-7; 7 nucleotides match TRBD2. Germline CDR1 SGHAT, CDR2 FQNNGV. This CDR3 has 16 residues. Here the CDR3 reads CASILEVPAGPYEQYF. In DNA form, the CDR3 reads TGTGCCAGCATCTTAGAGGTCCCAGCGGGACCCTACGAGCAGTACTTC.

This clone was seen a handful of times. Compared with germline, one end of the junction differs, possibly owing to a read error. This sample includes further DNA sequences coding for the same CDR3. The genes are TRBV10-1 and TRBJ2-7; no clear D gene. The CDR3 extends over 14 amino acids. Per germline, CDR1 WNHNN and CDR2 SYGVQD (reference sequence). The CDR3 region has the DNA TGCGCCAGCAGTGACGGTCATACTACCTACGAACAGTACTTC. Translation: CASSDGHTTYEQYF.

V and J are TRBV20-1 and TRBJ2-3; 7 nucleotides match TRBD2. CDR1 is DFQATT and CDR2 is SNEGSKA in the germline V gene (reference sequence). The CDR3 has 14 residues. V lost 5 bases and J lost 6; bases outside the gene matches: 11. The CDR3 coding sequence is TGCAGTGCTTCGAGCGGGGTTAGAAAGGATACGCAGTATTTT. Translated, it gives CSASSGVRKDTQYF.